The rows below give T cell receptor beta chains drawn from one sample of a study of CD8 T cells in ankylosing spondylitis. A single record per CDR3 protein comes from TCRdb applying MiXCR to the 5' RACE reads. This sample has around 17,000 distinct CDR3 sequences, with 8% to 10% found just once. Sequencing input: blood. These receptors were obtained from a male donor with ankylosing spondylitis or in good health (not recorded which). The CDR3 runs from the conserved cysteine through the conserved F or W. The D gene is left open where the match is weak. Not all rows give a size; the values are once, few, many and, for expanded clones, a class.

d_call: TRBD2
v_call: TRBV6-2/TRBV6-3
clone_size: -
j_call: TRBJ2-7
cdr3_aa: CASSYWTSGGGSVEQYF
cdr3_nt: TGTGCCAGCAGTTACTGGACTAGCGGGGGAGGGTCGGTCGAGCAGTACTTC

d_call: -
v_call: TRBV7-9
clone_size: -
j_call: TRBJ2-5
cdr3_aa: CASSRETQYF
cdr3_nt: TGTGCCAGCAGCCGGGAGACCCAGTACTTC

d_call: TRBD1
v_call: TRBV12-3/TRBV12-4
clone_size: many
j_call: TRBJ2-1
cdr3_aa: CASFSSKGASNEQFF
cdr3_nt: TGTGCCAGCTTTAGCTCCAAGGGGGCCTCAAATGAGCAGTTCTTC

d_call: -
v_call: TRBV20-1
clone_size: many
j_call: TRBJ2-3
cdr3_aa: CSARVGASTDTQYF
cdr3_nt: TGCAGTGCTAGAGTTGGTGCTAGCACAGATACGCAGTATTTT

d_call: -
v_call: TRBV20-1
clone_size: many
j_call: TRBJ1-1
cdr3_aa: CSARVGTGGTEAFF
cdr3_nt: TGCAGTGCTAGAGTAGGCACCGGGGGCACTGAAGCTTTCTTT

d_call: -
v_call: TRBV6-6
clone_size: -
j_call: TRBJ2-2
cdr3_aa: CASSYSGYTGELFF
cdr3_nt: TGTGCCAGCAGTTACTCAGGGTACACCGGGGAGCTGTTTTTT

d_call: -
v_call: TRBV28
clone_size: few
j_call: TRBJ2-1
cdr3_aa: CASSSSKSSYNEQFF
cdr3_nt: TGTGCCAGCAGTTCGTCAAAGAGCTCCTACAATGAGCAGTTCTTC

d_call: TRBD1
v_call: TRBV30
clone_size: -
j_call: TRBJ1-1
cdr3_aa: CAWSVEDRGTFF
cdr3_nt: TGTGCCTGGAGTGTAGAGGACAGGGGGACTTTCTTT

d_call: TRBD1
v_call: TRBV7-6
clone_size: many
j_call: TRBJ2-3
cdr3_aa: CASRRTGGTDTQYF
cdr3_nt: TGTGCCAGCAGGCGAACAGGGGGCACAGATACGCAGTATTTT

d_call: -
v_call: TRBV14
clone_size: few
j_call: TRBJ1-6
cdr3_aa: CASSPLVNSPLHF
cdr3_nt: TGTGCCAGCAGCCCCCTCGTCAATTCACCCCTCCACTTT

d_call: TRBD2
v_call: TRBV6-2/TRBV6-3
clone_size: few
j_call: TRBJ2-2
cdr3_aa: CASSWTSGDTGELFF
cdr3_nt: TGTGCCAGCAGCTGGACTAGCGGGGACACCGGGGAGCTGTTTTTT

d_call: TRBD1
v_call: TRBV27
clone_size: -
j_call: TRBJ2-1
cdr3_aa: CASSLFGQVNEQFF
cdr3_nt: TGTGCCAGCAGTTTATTTGGACAGGTCAATGAGCAGTTCTTC

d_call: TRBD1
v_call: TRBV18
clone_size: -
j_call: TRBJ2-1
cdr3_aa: CASSKDRGLNEQFF
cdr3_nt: TGTGCCAGCTCGAAGGACAGGGGGCTTAATGAGCAGTTCTTC

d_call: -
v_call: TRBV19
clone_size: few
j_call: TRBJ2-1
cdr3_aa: CASSIDGGYEQFF
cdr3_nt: TGTGCCAGTAGTATAGATGGGGGTTATGAGCAGTTCTTC

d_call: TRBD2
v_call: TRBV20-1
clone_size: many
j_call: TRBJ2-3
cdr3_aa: CSAGTSGTDTQYF
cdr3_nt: TGCAGTGCCGGGACTAGCGGTACAGATACGCAGTATTTT

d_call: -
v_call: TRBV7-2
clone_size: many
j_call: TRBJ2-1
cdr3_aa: CASSYLGEQFF
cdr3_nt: TGTGCCAGCAGCTACCTCGGTGAGCAGTTCTTC

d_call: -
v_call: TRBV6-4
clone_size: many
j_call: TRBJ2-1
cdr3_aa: CASSPSPLVYNEQFF
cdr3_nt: TGTGCCAGCAGCCCTAGCCCCCTAGTCTACAATGAGCAGTTCTTC

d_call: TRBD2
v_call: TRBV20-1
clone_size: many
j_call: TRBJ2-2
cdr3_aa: CSARDPRLAGGPGELFF
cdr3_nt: TGCAGTGCTAGAGATCCCCGACTAGCGGGAGGCCCCGGGGAGCTGTTTTTT

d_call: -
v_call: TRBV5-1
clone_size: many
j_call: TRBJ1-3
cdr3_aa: CASSPETYRNTIYF
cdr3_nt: TGCGCCAGCAGCCCGGAGACGTACCGAAACACCATATATTTT

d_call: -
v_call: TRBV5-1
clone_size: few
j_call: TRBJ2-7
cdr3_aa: CASNTWRVSYEQYF
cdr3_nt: TGCGCCAGCAACACCTGGAGGGTCTCCTACGAGCAGTACTTC

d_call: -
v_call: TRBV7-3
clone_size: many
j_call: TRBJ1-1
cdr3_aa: CASSPPGGVEAFF
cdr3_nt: TGTGCCAGCAGCCCACCCGGCGGCGTCGAAGCTTTCTTT

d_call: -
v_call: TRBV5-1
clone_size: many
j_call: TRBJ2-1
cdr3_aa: CASSTTSSSYNEQFF
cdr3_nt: TGCGCCAGCAGCACCACGTCTAGCTCCTACAATGAGCAGTTCTTC

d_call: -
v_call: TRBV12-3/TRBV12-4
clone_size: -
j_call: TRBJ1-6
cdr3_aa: CASSFTRPGNSPLHF
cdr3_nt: TGTGCCAGCAGTTTTACCAGGCCGGGTAATTCACCCCTCCACTTT

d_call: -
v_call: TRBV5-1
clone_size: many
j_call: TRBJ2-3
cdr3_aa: CASSLVMDTQYF
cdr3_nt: TGCGCCAGCAGCTTGGTGATGGATACGCAGTATTTT

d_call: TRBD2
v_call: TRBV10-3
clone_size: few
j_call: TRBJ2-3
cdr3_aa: CAISTGTSGGSPTDTQYF
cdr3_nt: TGTGCCATCTCGACCGGGACTAGCGGGGGGTCACCCACAGATACGCAGTATTTT

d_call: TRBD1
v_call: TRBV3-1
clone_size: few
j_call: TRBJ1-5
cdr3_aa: CASSQTGDRQPQHF
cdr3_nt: TGTGCCAGCAGCCAGACAGGGGACAGACAGCCCCAGCATTTT

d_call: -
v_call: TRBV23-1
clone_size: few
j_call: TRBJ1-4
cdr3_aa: CASSPLRARDEKLFF
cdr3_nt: TGCGCCAGCAGTCCCCTCCGGGCCAGGGATGAAAAACTGTTTTTT

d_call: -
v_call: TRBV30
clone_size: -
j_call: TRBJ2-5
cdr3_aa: CAWTGALQEAQYF
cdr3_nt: TGTGCCTGGACAGGGGCCCTCCAGGAGGCCCAGTACTTC

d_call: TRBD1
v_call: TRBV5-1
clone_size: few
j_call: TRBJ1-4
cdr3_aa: CASSFSPGQTNEKLFF
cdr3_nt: TGCGCCAGCAGCTTTTCTCCGGGACAGACTAATGAAAAACTGTTTTTT

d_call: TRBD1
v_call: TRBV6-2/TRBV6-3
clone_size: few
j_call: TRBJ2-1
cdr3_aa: CASRSTGGYDEQFF
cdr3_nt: TGTGCCAGCAGGAGTACAGGGGGCTACGATGAGCAGTTCTTC

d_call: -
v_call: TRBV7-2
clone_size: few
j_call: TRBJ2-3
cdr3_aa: CASSLGPSEGDTQYF
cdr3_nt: TGTGCCAGCAGCTTGGGACCGAGCGAAGGAGATACGCAGTATTTT

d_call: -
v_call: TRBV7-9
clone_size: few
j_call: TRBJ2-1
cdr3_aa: CASSQGGSYNEQFF
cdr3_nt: TGTGCCAGCAGCCAGGGTGGCTCCTACAATGAGCAGTTCTTC

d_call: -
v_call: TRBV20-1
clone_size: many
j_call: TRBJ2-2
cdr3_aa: CSAPSGTGELFF
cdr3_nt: TGCAGTGCGCCATCGGGGACCGGGGAGCTGTTTTTT

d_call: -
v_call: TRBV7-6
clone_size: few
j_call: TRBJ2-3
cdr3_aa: CASSLDTWLPGPDTQYF
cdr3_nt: TGTGCCAGCAGCTTAGACACCTGGCTCCCGGGGCCAGATACGCAGTATTTT

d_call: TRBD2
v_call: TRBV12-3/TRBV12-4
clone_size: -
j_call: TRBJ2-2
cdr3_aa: CASYSGGWELFF
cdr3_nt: TGTGCCAGCTATAGCGGGGGATGGGAGCTGTTTTTT

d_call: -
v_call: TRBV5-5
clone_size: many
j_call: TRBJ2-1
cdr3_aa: CASSWDYNEQFF
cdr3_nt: TGTGCCAGCAGCTGGGACTACAATGAGCAGTTCTTC

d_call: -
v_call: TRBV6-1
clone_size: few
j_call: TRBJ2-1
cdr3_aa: CASKANGDINEQFF
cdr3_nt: TGTGCCAGCAAAGCAAACGGGGACATAAATGAGCAGTTCTTC

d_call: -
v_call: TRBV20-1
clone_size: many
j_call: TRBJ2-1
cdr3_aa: CSPWGVYNEQFF
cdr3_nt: TGCAGCCCGTGGGGGGTATACAATGAGCAGTTCTTC

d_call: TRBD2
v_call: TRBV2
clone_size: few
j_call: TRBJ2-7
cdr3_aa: CASRAPGLAVEQYF
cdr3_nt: TGTGCCAGCAGAGCACCGGGACTAGCAGTCGAGCAGTACTTC

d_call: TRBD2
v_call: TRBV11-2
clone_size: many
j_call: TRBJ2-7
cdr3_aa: CASSRMTSGNYEQYF
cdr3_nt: TGTGCCAGCAGCCGTATGACTAGCGGGAACTACGAGCAGTACTTC

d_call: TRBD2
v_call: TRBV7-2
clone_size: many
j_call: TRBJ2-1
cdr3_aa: CASRSGGRDEQFF
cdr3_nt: TGTGCCAGCAGGAGCGGGGGTAGGGATGAGCAGTTCTTC

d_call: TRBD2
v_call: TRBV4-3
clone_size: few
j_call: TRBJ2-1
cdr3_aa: CASSQDWGTSAYNEQFF
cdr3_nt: TGCGCCAGCAGCCAAGATTGGGGGACTAGCGCTTACAATGAGCAGTTCTTC

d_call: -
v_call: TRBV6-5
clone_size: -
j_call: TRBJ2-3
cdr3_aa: CASRNSGDTTDTQYF
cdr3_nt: TGTGCCAGCAGAAACTCGGGGGATACCACAGATACGCAGTATTTT

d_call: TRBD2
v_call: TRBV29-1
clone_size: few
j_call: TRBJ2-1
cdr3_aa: CSGGLAVGEQFF
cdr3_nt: TGCAGCGGGGGACTAGCGGTCGGAGAGCAGTTCTTC

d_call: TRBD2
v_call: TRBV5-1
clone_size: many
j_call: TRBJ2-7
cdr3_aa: CASATSGSSYEQYF
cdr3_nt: TGCGCCAGCGCAACTAGCGGGAGTTCCTACGAGCAGTACTTC